This T cell receptor beta chain comes out of a study of regulatory T cells in long-lasting Graves disease. Points from the study as a whole: Under persistent disease, TRBV28, TRBJ1-2 and TRBJ2-5 were used preferentially.

Noted time point: newly diagnosed GD, antithyroid drugs for less than 3 months. The authors made the TCR library using RNA they extracted from PBMCs. The authors drew 7.5 to 10 milliliters of peripheral blood into EDTA tubes. Arm-PCR of CDR3 regions and iRepertoire HTBI primers were the basis on which TCR beta libraries were built. TCRdb recomputed calls from the multiplex PCR reads with MiXCR, one row per CDR3 protein. The table includes 400,000 to 550,000 distinct CDR3 sequences, about 17% detected once. There are many counts of this clonotype. Its antigen is as yet unknown. The trim removed 6 bases at V and 0 bases at J, leaving 5 bases unmatched. This CDR3 region has 15 residues. These sequences were also reported in another study, on T cells in Graves' hyperthyroidism and ophthalmopathy.

Sequenced material: peripheral blood mononuclear cells (PBMCs), taken at new diagnosis, from a patient treated with antithyroid drugs. This receptor was obtained from a woman between 18 and 29 years old with Graves disease. The gene calls are TRBV12-3 or TRBV12-4 and TRBJ2-3; 8 bases align to TRBD1. DNA for the CDR3: TGTGCCAGCAGATCACAGGGGGTTAGCACAGATACGCAGTATTTT. This gives the protein CASRSQGVSTDTQYF.